This TCR beta chain derives from a study of T-cell reconstitution after alpha-beta-depleted transplantation in children. Findings of the study overall: Recipient T cells and thymic progenitors that survived were the source of the high TCRbeta diversity seen at day 60 in some patients. In patients about two months after transplant, alpha-beta T cells reportedly arose from several hundred expanded graft clones.

The table lists this clonotype with a few counts. Its specificity is not known. V gave up 5 bases and J gave up 1 base, with 4 bases separating them. Germline V CDR1 and CDR2: DFQATT, SNEGSKA (reference sequence). The CDR3 covers 11 residues. Preparation of the TCRbeta library was carried out with unique molecular identifiers. TCRdb independently ran MiXCR on the PCR reads; one entry per CDR3 protein. Among hundreds of thousands of distinct CDR3 sequences listed, roughly 13% were seen once. The gene calls are TRBV20-1 and TRBJ2-3; D uncertain. The source is a male patient aged 10 to 17 who had a stem cell transplant for acute myeloid leukemia, so the T cells may come from the graft donor. The sequenced sample was PBMCs, mostly from graft donor cells, obtained 360 days after TCRalphabeta/CD19-depleted stem cell transplant. In DNA, the CDR3 is TGCAGTGCTTTTCGCACAGATACGCAGTATTTT. This sequence encodes CSAFRTDTQYF.